The clone carrying this T cell receptor (beta chain) appeared many times. Its antigen is as yet unknown. The donors were all healthy and Caucasian. V lost 3 bases and J lost 0, with 8 bases in between. In germline, CDR1 is SEHNR, CDR2 FQNEAQ (reference sequence). There are 14 residues in the CDR3. This record belongs to a study of identical twins. Regarding the study as a whole: Out-of-frame TCR alpha sharing in monozygotic twins exceeded recombination model predictions. The study found excess low generation probability among twin-shared out-of-frame alpha sequences.

Unique molecular identifiers were present on the cDNA, which also gained a universal primer site by template switching. MiXCR was run by TCRdb on the 5' RACE reads, yielding one entry per CDR3 protein. Among roughly 700,000 distinct CDR3 sequences, less than 10% were seen once, and the ten largest hold 0.75% to 1%. The sample also formed part of further work on yellow fever vaccine responses in identical twins.

The J gene is TRBJ2-5, the V gene TRBV7-9; D perhaps matches TRBD2 (5 bases). The clonotype originates from a young woman in good health. The sample was PBMCs. The DNA for the CDR3 is TGTGCCAGCAGCTTGGGAGAGTACCAAGAGACCCAGTACTTC. Translating it yields CASSLGEYQETQYF.